The entry below gives a single TCR beta chain sequence along with its context. Trimming removed 1 base from V and 11 bases from J, with 13 bases in between. CDR1 is SGHTA, CDR2 FQGNSA, per germline. The CDR3 covers 13 residues. These data are taken from a study of blood T cell repertoires in COVID-19. Study details: The analysed material was cDNA or gDNA that came from T cells, B-cell-depleted T cells, or PBMCs.

The assay was immunoSEQ multiplex PCR, and TCRdb's table has in-frame clones only and misses some. This sample has just over 300,000 clones, with about nine tenths found just once. Participant reports of clinical history set cohort assignment. Either two negative PCRs, clearance, or symptom resolution qualified Cohort 3 donors as recovered. Sequenced: PBMCs or T cells enriched from blood (not recorded which). This chain joins TRBV7-2 and TRBJ2-3; tentative D call: TRBD2 (5 bases). The source of this sequence is a woman younger than 35 who had recovered from COVID-19. As DNA, the CDR3 is TGTGCCAGCAGCTTAGACTCGGGGAAGCGGCAGTATTTT. As protein: CASSLDSGKRQYF.